The text below deals with one T cell receptor (beta chain). The target of this receptor is not known. Sequencing was performed on a NextSeq 550. The Human TCR Profiling Kit (MiLaboratory) was used to prepare UMI-labeled 5' RACE TRB cDNA libraries. cDNA synthesis used the entire amount of extracted RNA, and PCR amplification then used the entire amount of cDNA produced. Libraries were prepared in parallel with an identical number of PCR cycles. Regarding the original processing steps: MIGEC and MiXCR extracted about 53,000 +/- 10,000 unique UMI-labeled TRB cDNA molecules per library, requiring at least two reads per UMI. On average, each library contained approximately 40,000 +/- 10,000 functional in-frame TRB CDR3 nucleotide clonotypes without stop codons. After each sample was downsampled to 5000 UMI-labeled TRB molecules, VDJtools was used to calculate diversity metrics such as normalized Shannon-Wiener and Chao1. VDJtools was used to calculate clonotype-size-weighted physicochemical properties of the central five CDR3 residues, namely interaction energy, strength, volume and Kidera factor 4. TCRdb reprocessed the reads and provides one entry for every CDR3 protein sequence; no DNA is given. TCRdb's processing, not the study's, gives the V and J calls here. The sample's table covers 40,000 to 50,000 distinct CDR3 sequences. The ten largest account for 2.5% of the sample.

These data belong to a study of CXCR3-negative and CXCR3-positive naive CD8 T cells (dated by TCRdb to about 2019). About the full investigation: In total, some 130 million TRB reads were obtained, or roughly 1.5 +/- 0.3 million reads per library. Diversity and physicochemical repertoire analyses were performed on approximately 10 donors pooled from two independent experiments. For the TRBV-TRBJ cluster analysis, the naive subsets came from 5 donors, while the memory cells came from 3 donors. Broader findings and caveats from the paper: Repertoire diversity was comparably high in both naive subsets but much lower in memory CD8+ T cells. Because CXCR3 expression was partially decreased after cryopreservation, freshly isolated PBMCs were used for most assays. Surface CD5, linked to self-reactivity in mice, was comparable between naive subsets; TCR interaction strength was therefore also inferred from TRB CDR3 physicochemical properties. TRB CDR3s from CXCR3-positive naive cells showed higher hydrophobicity (lower Kidera factor 4), lower energy, and higher strength and volume indices than CXCR3-negative naive cells. TRBV-TRBJ usage was similar between naive CXCR3-negative and CXCR3-positive cells from the same donor, while memory cells showed distinct patterns.

The germline V gene sets CDR1 to SGHRS and CDR2 to YFSETQ. Taken from cysteine to phenylalanine, the CDR3 has 13 residues. No DNA is listed. Each CD8+ T cell subset was flow-sorted in triplicate, and some 310,000 cells per subset were placed directly into RLT lysis buffer. Naive CD8+ T cells were defined stringently as CD45RO-CCR7+CD27+CD95- to exclude memory contaminants. Peripheral blood mononuclear cells were isolated from buffy coats by standard density gradient centrifugation. A FACSAria III was used to flow-sort naive CXCR3-negative and CXCR3-positive CD8+ T cells. Total RNA was extracted from sorted cells using an RNeasy Mini Kit.

The TCR comes from a human donor in good health. Some clones in this sample may be carry-over from other donors' samples. The receptor chain draws on TRBV5-1 and TRBJ2-5; lacking DNA, the TRBD1 call made by TCRdb goes unchecked. Sequenced: naive CXCR3- CD8+ T cells from blood. Reading the label with the study, this specimen's cell subset or site is: CD45RO-CCR7+CD27+CD95- naive CD8+ T cells lacking CXCR3 (TNR3-). The CDR3 in this case is CASGTGGSETQYF.